The sequence of this T cell receptor beta chain was determined in a study of T cell changes during pregnancy in multiple sclerosis. The V end lost 2 bases, the J end lost 1 base, and 5 bases lay between the germline ends. The CDR3 is 14 amino acids. Germline assignment: CDR1 SNHLY and CDR2 FYNNEI. The assay was immunoSEQ multiplex PCR, and TCRdb's table has in-frame clones only and misses some. In the table there are approximately 70,000 clones, more than 80% of which are singletons. Specimen: peripheral blood, collected in the first trimester of pregnancy. V and J are TRBV2 and TRBJ2-2, with TRBD1 as a possible D gene (5 bases). The TCR originated in a female donor in good health, enrolled as a control in a pregnancy study. The CDR3 loop reads CASSEQGNTGELFF. The DNA for the CDR3 is TGTGCCAGCAGTGAACAGGGGAACACCGGGGAGCTGTTTTTT.